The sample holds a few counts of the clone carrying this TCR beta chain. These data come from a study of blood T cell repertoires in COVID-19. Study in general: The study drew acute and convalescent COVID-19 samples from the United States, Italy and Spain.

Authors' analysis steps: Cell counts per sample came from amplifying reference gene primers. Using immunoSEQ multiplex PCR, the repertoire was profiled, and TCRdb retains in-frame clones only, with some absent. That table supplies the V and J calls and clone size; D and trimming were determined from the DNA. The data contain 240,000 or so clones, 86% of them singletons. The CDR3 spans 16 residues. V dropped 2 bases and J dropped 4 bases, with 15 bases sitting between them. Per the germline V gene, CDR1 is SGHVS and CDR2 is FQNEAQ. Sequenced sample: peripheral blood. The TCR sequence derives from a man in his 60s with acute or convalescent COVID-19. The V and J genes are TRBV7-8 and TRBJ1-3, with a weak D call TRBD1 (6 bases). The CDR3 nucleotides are TGTGCCAGCAGCTTAATTATCGGTCAGGGGGGAAACACCATATATTTT. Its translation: CASSLIIGQGGNTIYF.